Included here is one T cell receptor (beta chain) sequence, with context. The target of this receptor is not known. This specimen belongs to a study of cytomegalovirus exposure and HLA in healthy donors (TCRdb year 2017). Notes on the research overall: According to an earlier analysis of 587 of the donors, about 179 million T cells yielded roughly 110 million unique TCR beta sequences and about 300 Gb of sequence data. An early release that covered 640 HLA-typed donors contained approximately 300 gigabases of sequencing data and 85 million to 100 million unique TCR sequences. Of the 300 to 500 genotyped donors, less than 90% were placed in the genetic ancestry cluster associated with self-reported Caucasian donors. The aim of the study was to test whether cataloging public T cell receptors could identify signatures of past pathogen exposure. Using immunosequencing, the study profiled T cell repertoires from some 670 subjects and related those repertoires to cytomegalovirus serostatus. Along with the approximately 700-subject first cohort, a separate validation cohort of around 120 different subjects was used. To predict cytomegalovirus infection status, the study combined high-throughput TCR immunosequencing, statistical association of individual TCRs with disease status, and machine learning. In a later analysis, previously published TCR beta repertoires from fewer than 750 donors were re-analyzed and high-resolution HLA genotyping was added so that TCR occurrence patterns could be studied. Rather than drawing on any new phenotypic data, the later analysis identified candidate immune exposures from TCR beta sequences and the way those sequences occurred across donors. An earlier analysis of 587 of the donors applied high-throughput TCR beta sequencing to assess whether each TCR beta V gene segment acted as functional or pseudogenic. Donor age, sex, ethnicity and CMV serostatus were compiled together with the repertoire data. A later genetic analysis took genome-wide SNP genotypes for about 55% of the 666 donors and used that subset as a discovery cohort. Every repertoire in the discovery cohort had been generated on one and the same sequencing platform. Both class I and class II loci were covered by HLA typing, at four-digit resolution. Typing coverage differed by locus: A, B, C, DRB1 and DQB1 were typed in roughly 620-630 donors, DQA1 in roughly 510, DPA1 in some 610, and DPB1 in 450 to 490. Roughly five DR-DQ haplotypes were handled as single units for association and clustering, since linkage in the cohort was strong. On average, roughly 250,000 unique TCR beta nucleotide sequences were sequenced per donor among about 400 genotyped donors of the cohort, with roughly 18% of those sequences being non-productive. The full study reports these points: A later analysis found that TCR association rates varied across HLA loci, with DRB1 alleles showing the most associated TCRs and HLA-C alleles the fewest. An earlier analysis of approximately 500 of the donors showed that most TCR beta V segments appeared in productive rearrangements either about 87% or about 30% of the time, which broadly matched IMGT annotations. In a later analysis, HLA-associated TCR beta chains were found to be more clonally expanded and to have lower generation probabilities than equally common non-associated chains. According to a later analysis, parvovirus B19, influenza, CMV and Epstein-Barr virus appeared linked to several top co-occurrence clusters. According to the authors, the approach could potentially be generalized to other disease states and immunological phenotypes. Immune exposure information for the cohort was limited to CMV serostatus. In vitro tests confirmed that a few of the cytomegalovirus-associated TCR beta chains recognize cytomegalovirus antigens. Some IMGT-functional V segments, including TRBV6-2 and TRBV6-3, could not be distinguished by the 87-base-pair reads and were therefore excluded. In a later analysis, most CMV-associated TCR beta chains were found to appear HLA-restricted, with HLA associations seemingly driven largely by CMV exposure. The sequencing pipeline was judged likely to have produced a cluster of highly shared sequence variants as a technical artifact. While some public TCRs were present in many individuals, most TCR sequences turned up only very rarely across donors. Sequencing depth was assumed to be roughly uniform across donors in the presence/absence analyses, though that assumption may not hold. The cohort was sequenced for TCR beta chains only, and without alpha or paired-chain data the features that could be detected were limited. A later analysis associated 15,000 or so TCR beta sequences with specific HLA alleles at a false discovery rate of 0.05. When HLA alleles, especially DR and DQ, strongly co-occurred, TCR associations were difficult to assign to individual alleles. Because counts were too low, roughly 17 rarely observed V segments, including chromosome 9 orphons, were left out of the earlier analysis of a few hundred of the donors. A further reported finding was that TCR beta sequences accurately predicted the HLA-A and HLA-B alleles for most subjects in the first cohort. In the study, some 160 TCR beta chains were listed as associated with cytomegalovirus. HLA typing was unavailable for some donors at each locus, so association tests used only the typed subset. An association between a missense DCLRE1C variant and V-gene and J-gene trimming of TCR beta chains was found in a later genetic analysis and replicated in an independent cohort. Linkage disequilibrium might explain the correlated functional status among segregating V segments, but an unknown experimental factor could not be ruled out. The classifier was reported to diagnose cytomegalovirus status with high specificity and sensitivity in both the original and validation cohorts. In a later genetic analysis, fewer N-insertions in productive TCRs were reported among donors in an Asian-associated ancestry cluster than the roughly 700-donor mean.

Receptor amplification or capture employed the immunoSEQ multiplex PCR assay. The multiplex PCR relied on a mix of 60 forward primers for TCR Vbeta segments and 13 reverse primers for TCR Jbeta segments. A multiplex PCR assay on genomic DNA amplified the CDR3 region of rearranged TCR beta genes. On the Illumina HiSeq System, the amplified TCR beta libraries were sequenced as 87-base-pair reads. Turning to the authors' computational methods: A later analysis counted tens of millions of unique TCR beta chains across the 600 to 850 repertoires, and roughly 10 million of these chains were shared by at least two donors. Raw reads were error-corrected and collapsed into unique sequences by a nearest-neighbor algorithm in which closely related sequences were merged to remove PCR and sequencing errors. Alignment of CDR3 sequences to IMGT reference sequences was used to assign V, D and J gene segments. Each retained sequence needed at least a six-nucleotide match to both a V gene segment and a J gene segment. Rearrangements were called productive when the CDR3 lacked stop codons and stayed in frame with V and J; all others were non-productive. CDR3 was defined by IMGT convention, running from the second conserved V-encoded cysteine to the conserved J-encoded phenylalanine. The earlier analysis of around 640 of the donors excluded sequences that lacked an unambiguous match to a single V gene segment. In an earlier analysis of 587 of the donors, V segments were called functional above 56.7% productive rearrangements and were called segregating when the between-donor standard deviation exceeded 5%. A statistical classification framework was built to diagnose cytomegalovirus status from the catalog of TCR beta chain sequences. A later analysis assigned V and J genes by comparing TCR nucleotide sequences with IMGT/GENE-DB human TR gene sequences. Using the TCRdist pipeline, a later analysis assigned CDR3 sequences along with most-parsimonious VDJ recombination scenarios. In a later analysis, each TCR beta chain was defined by its CDR3 amino acid sequence together with its V-gene family, and reads without a unique V-gene family were excluded. To address suspected cross-contamination and a sequencing artifact, a later analysis removed a few hundred highly shared, low-generation-probability nucleotide sequences. In a later analysis, a clonal expansion index for each public chain was calculated from normalized within-repertoire ranks of inferred template counts. In a later analysis, generation probabilities were computed with a VDJ recombination model fitted to out-of-frame rearrangements, and the resulting probabilities were checked against IGoR. In a later analysis, hypergeometric tests were used to score TCR-TCR, TCR-HLA and TCR-CMV co-occurrence, with a repertoire-size bias correction applied to TCR pairs. To estimate false discovery rates, a later analysis permuted the HLA or CMV assignments 20 times. In a later analysis, co-occurring TCRs were grouped with DBSCAN, and TCRdist sequence similarity was added when clustering was performed within HLA-allele-positive subsets. For co-occurrence clustering, repertoires with fewer than 30,000 or more than 120,000 public chains were excluded, along with about five repertoires with anomalous nucleotide sharing. What TCRdb holds here is the immuneACCESS table cut down to in-frame rearrangements. Part of the clones is not present; checked against another copy, under half of the missing clones reflect an unresolved V gene, and the others are unexplained. That table supplies the V and J calls and clone size; D and trimming were determined from the DNA. This sample's records show some 40,000 clones. The ten largest clonotypes hold more than 3% of the sample.

V is cut by 6 bases and J by 4 bases, and the space between the germline ends is 12 bases. The CDR3 contains 14 residues, cysteine and phenylalanine counted. CDR3 DNA only is kept here, 42 bases in frame from base 1. The germline V gene yields MNHEY for CDR1 and SVGAGI for CDR2. In total, approximately 690 healthy bone marrow donors made up the cohort. At the time of sampling, every cohort member was nominally healthy, though immune exposures that went unrecorded were likely present. The donor tested CMV seronegative, placing the donor among the roughly 340 seronegative members of the cohort. A peripheral blood sample was provided by each donor, and peripheral blood mononuclear cells were used for TCR beta sequencing. Genomic DNA extraction from the blood cell samples was performed with the Qiagen DNeasy Blood Extraction Kit.

The V gene is TRBV6-5 and the J gene is TRBJ1-4; no D segment can be confidently identified. Sequencing was carried out using PBMCs. The receptor's source is a male donor in good health and CMV-seronegative. The bases are TGTGCCAGCAGGACCGGCAGACTTAATGAAAAACTGTTTTTT. Translated, it gives CASRTGRLNEKLFF.